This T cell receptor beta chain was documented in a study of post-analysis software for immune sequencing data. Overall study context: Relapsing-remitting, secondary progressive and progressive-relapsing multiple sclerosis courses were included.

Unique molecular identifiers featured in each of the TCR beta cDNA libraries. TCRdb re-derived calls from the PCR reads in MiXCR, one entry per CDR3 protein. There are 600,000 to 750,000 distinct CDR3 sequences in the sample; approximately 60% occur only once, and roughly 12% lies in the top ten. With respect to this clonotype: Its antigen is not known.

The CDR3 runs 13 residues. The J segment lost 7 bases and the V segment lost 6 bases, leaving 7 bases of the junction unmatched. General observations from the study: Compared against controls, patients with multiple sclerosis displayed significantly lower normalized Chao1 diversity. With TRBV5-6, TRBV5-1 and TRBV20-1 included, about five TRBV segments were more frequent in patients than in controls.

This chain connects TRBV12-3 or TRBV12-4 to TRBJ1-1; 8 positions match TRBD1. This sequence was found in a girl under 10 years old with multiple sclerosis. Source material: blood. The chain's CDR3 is CASSSDRALEAFF. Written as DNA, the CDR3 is TGTGCCAGCAGCTCGGACAGGGCGCTTGAAGCTTTCTTT.